Listed below are T cell receptor beta chains from one sample, sequenced in a study of blood T cell repertoires in COVID-19. The assay was immunoSEQ multiplex PCR, and TCRdb's table has in-frame clones only and misses some. The data show around 340,000 clones, more than 70% seen once. The material sequenced was peripheral blood. These TCRs come from a man aged 25-45 years with active or convalescent COVID-19. Both conserved end residues are part of each CDR3. D genes are given only for firm matches. Clone size is not always given. Where it is, it says once, few, many or a class for expanded clones.

J: TRBJ2-3
V: TRBV5-1
size: once
D: TRBD2
CDR3: CASSILAGGGTDTQYF
DNA: TGCGCCAGCAGCATTCTAGCGGGAGGGGGCACAGATACGCAGTATTTT

J: TRBJ2-3
V: TRBV4-3
size: once
D: TRBD2
CDR3: CASSQAAGGEDTQYF
DNA: TGCGCCAGCAGCCAAGCGGCGGGGGGGGAAGATACGCAGTATTTT

J: TRBJ2-5
V: TRBV11-2
size: .
D: .
CDR3: CASSLGPSQETQYF
DNA: TGTGCCAGCAGCTTAGGGCCCAGCCAAGAGACCCAGTACTTC

J: TRBJ1-3
V: TRBV10-3
size: .
D: .
CDR3: CAIARPGNTIYF
DNA: TGTGCCATCGCGCGTCCTGGAAACACCATATATTTT

J: TRBJ1-3
V: TRBV5-1
size: .
D: TRBD1
CDR3: CASSIRGQGDGNTIYF
DNA: TGCGCCAGCAGCATCCGGGGACAGGGAGATGGAAACACCATATATTTT

J: TRBJ1-2
V: TRBV4-1
size: .
D: .
CDR3: CASSPIQGAHYGYTF
DNA: TGCGCCAGCAGCCCAATACAGGGAGCTCACTATGGCTACACCTTC

J: TRBJ2-1
V: TRBV6-6
size: .
D: TRBD2
CDR3: CASSYGAGGNNEQFF
DNA: TGTGCCAGCAGTTACGGGGCGGGAGGAAACAATGAGCAGTTCTTC

J: TRBJ2-1
V: TRBV9
size: .
D: TRBD1
CDR3: CASSVGRTGPEQFF
DNA: TGTGCCAGCAGCGTAGGAAGGACAGGGCCTGAGCAGTTCTTC

J: TRBJ2-7
V: TRBV2
size: few
D: TRBD1
CDR3: CASSGYGTGAYEQYF
DNA: TGTGCCAGCAGTGGATACGGGACAGGGGCTTACGAGCAGTACTTC

J: TRBJ1-5
V: TRBV5-6
size: .
D: .
CDR3: CASSLGYSQPQHF
DNA: TGTGCCAGCAGCTTGGGGTATAGTCAGCCCCAGCATTTT

J: TRBJ1-1
V: TRBV7-9
size: .
D: .
CDR3: CATGKSGGRYTEAFF
DNA: TGTGCCACTGGAAAAAGCGGGGGGAGGTACACTGAAGCTTTCTTT

J: TRBJ1-2
V: TRBV6-2/TRBV6-3
size: once
D: .
CDR3: CASSYTSGAIGYGYTF
DNA: TGTGCCAGCAGTTACACCTCAGGGGCCATAGGCTATGGCTACACCTTC

J: TRBJ1-2
V: TRBV4-3
size: once
D: .
CDR3: CASSQDAPGNYGYTF
DNA: TGCGCCAGCAGCCAAGATGCCCCAGGAAACTATGGCTACACCTTC

J: TRBJ2-7
V: TRBV29-1
size: once
D: TRBD1
CDR3: CSVGQGSKGQYF
DNA: TGCAGCGTCGGACAGGGCTCCAAAGGGCAGTACTTC

J: TRBJ1-2
V: TRBV29-1
size: few
D: TRBD1
CDR3: CSVEDRGLGYTF
DNA: TGCAGCGTCGAGGACAGGGGGCTTGGCTACACCTTC

J: TRBJ1-5
V: TRBV23-1
size: .
D: .
CDR3: CASSPEPRTNQPQHF
DNA: TGCGCCAGCAGTCCCGAGCCTCGGACAAATCAGCCCCAGCATTTT

J: TRBJ1-4
V: TRBV7-9
size: .
D: .
CDR3: CASSSQGSGEKLFF
DNA: TGTGCCAGCAGCTCACAGGGAAGTGGTGAAAAACTGTTTTTT

J: TRBJ2-5
V: TRBV11-2
size: .
D: .
CDR3: CASSLGGVGWTQYF
DNA: TGTGCCAGCAGCTTAGGGGGCGTAGGCTGGACCCAGTACTTC